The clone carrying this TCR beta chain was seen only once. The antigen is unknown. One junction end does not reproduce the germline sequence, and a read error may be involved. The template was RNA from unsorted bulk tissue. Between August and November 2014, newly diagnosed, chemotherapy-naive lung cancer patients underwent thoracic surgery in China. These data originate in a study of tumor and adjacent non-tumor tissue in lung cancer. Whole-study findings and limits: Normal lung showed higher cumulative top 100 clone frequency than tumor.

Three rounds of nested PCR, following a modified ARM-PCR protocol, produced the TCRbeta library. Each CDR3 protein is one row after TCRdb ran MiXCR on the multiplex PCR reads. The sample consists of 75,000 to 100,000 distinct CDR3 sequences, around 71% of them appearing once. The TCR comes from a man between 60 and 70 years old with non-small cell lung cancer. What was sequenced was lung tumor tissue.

The CDR3 here is CASSSWLVVGGETQYF. The CDR3 DNA reads as TGTGCCAGTAGCTCGTGGCTAGTAGTGGGGGGAGAGACCCAGTACTTC. The rearrangement joins TRBV11-2 to TRBJ2-5; maybe TRBD2 (6 bases). Per germline, CDR1 SGHAT and CDR2 FQNNGV. The CDR3 consists of 16 residues.